This passage covers 2 T cell receptor beta chains from one sample sequenced in a study of blood T cell repertoires in COVID-19. The repertoire was sequenced with immunoSEQ multiplex PCR; TCRdb's copy has only in-frame clones and lacks some. This table has 150,000 to 180,000 clones, over 60% appearing once. Source material: peripheral blood. The receptors here all came from a man aged 80 or over with acute or convalescent COVID-19.

The rearrangement links TRBV19 to TRBJ1-2; 9 positions agree with TRBD1. This CDR3 contains 15 residues. Germline CDR1 and CDR2: LNHDA and SQIVND (reference sequence). The trim removed 5 bases at V and 4 bases at J, leaving 8 bases unmatched. As DNA, the CDR3 is TGTGCCAGTAGTCCCGGACAGGGGTTTGTCTATGGCTACACCTTC. It specifies CASSPGQGFVYGYTF.

The rearrangement links TRBV7-2 to TRBJ1-2, with D perhaps TRBD1 (6 bases). CDR1 and CDR2 (germline): SGHTA, FQGNSA. V lost 1 base and J 6 bases, leaving 15 bases between the germline ends. The CDR3 runs 15 residues. CDR3 region: CASSLVRAGDHGYTF. The CDR3 DNA sequence: TGTGCCAGCAGCTTAGTGCGGGCAGGGGACCATGGCTACACCTTC.